The entry below describes one T cell receptor beta chain. Its antigen is still unknown. The CDR3 spans 15 residues. Germline CDR1 SGHAT, CDR2 FQNNGV. V lost 5 bases to trimming and J lost 4 bases; unmatched junction nucleotides: 9. This record comes from a study of CD8+CD57+ T cells in acquired aplastic anemia. On the study more broadly: Sorted CD4+ and CD8+ cells gave a mean 3.2 ug DNA, range roughly 0.19 to 27.4 ug. There were 10 million to 12 million reads, on average, for CD4+ cells from healthy donors.

Findings of the study overall: In common between the patients and the controls were more than 25 CD8+ CDR3 sequences.

Investigators profiled TCR beta VDJ and CDR3 from genomic DNA template. One entry per CDR3 protein, called by TCRdb with MiXCR from the reads. The sample lists hundreds of thousands of distinct CDR3 sequences, just under 70% occurring once. The chain recombines TRBV11-2 with TRBJ2-7; TRBD1 matches at 9 bases. What was sequenced was sorted CD4+, CD8+, or CD8+CD57+ T cells (not recorded which) from PBMCs. This receptor was identified in a human donor in good health, serving as a control. The CDR3 spells CASSATGTGYYEQYF. CDR3 coding DNA: TGTGCCAGCAGCGCCACCGGGACAGGGTATTACGAGCAGTACTTC. Variable domain in full (rest from reference TRBV11-2 and TRBJ2-7): EAGVAQSPRYKIIEKRQSVAFWCNPISGHATLYWYQQILGQGPKLLIQFQNNGVVDDSQLPKDRFSAERLKGVDSTLKIQPAKLEDSAVYLCASSATGTGYYEQYFGPGTRLTVT.